The rows below give T cell receptor beta chains drawn from one sample of a study of shared clonotypes between healthy human individuals. Profiling relied on immunoSEQ multiplex PCR, and the TCRdb table lists in-frame clones only, not all of them. The top ten hold about 1.8% of the sample, which has some 2,100,000 clones, around 93% seen once. Sequencing was done on a sample of naive CD8+ T cells from PBMCs. These receptor sequences come from a man aged 18 to 30 in good health. Some clones in this sample may be carry-over from other donors' samples. Both conserved end residues are part of each CDR3. The D gene is left open where the match is weak. Clone size is stated in some rows and not others, as once, few, many or a class when expanded.

j_call,cdr3_length,v_call,d_call,clone_size,cdr3_aa,cdr3_nt
TRBJ1-4,14,TRBV10-2,TRBD1,-,CASRRTGRDEKLFF,TGCGCCAGCAGGCGGACAGGACGGGATGAAAAACTGTTTTTT
TRBJ2-5,15,TRBV7-3,TRBD2,once,CATATNGGAYETQYF,TGTGCCACCGCTACGAACGGGGGGGCTTACGAGACCCAGTACTTC
TRBJ1-5,14,TRBV6-6,-,-,CASSYTGMNQPQHF,TGTGCCAGCAGTTATACAGGGATGAATCAGCCCCAGCATTTT
TRBJ1-2,15,TRBV5-5,-,-,CASSLGQAAGYGYTF,TGTGCCAGCAGCTTGGGACAGGCGGCGGGCTATGGCTACACCTTC
TRBJ1-6,15,TRBV4-1,-,-,CASSQMGGWGSPLHF,TGCGCCAGCAGCCAGATGGGGGGCTGGGGTTCACCCCTCCACTTT
TRBJ1-4,15,TRBV6-6,-,-,CASSSLGQALEKLFF,TGTGCCAGCAGTTCCCTCGGACAAGCTCTCGAAAAACTGTTTTTT
TRBJ1-1,12,TRBV27,-,once,CASDNQTPEAFF,TGTGCCAGCGACAACCAGACCCCCGAGGCTTTCTTT
TRBJ2-7,15,TRBV4-3,-,-,CASSQDGPVRGEQYF,TGCGCCAGCAGCCAAGACGGCCCCGTTCGGGGCGAGCAGTACTTC
TRBJ2-5,16,TRBV29-1,TRBD1,-,CSVEGWGQGNQETQYF,TGCAGCGTTGAAGGGTGGGGACAGGGTAACCAAGAGACCCAGTACTTC
TRBJ2-5,16,TRBV7-9,-,-,CASSFLRVGLQETQYF,TGTGCCAGCAGCTTTCTGCGCGTGGGGCTCCAAGAGACCCAGTACTTC
TRBJ1-1,14,TRBV6-4,-,-,CASSYNGGATEAFF,TGTGCCAGCAGCTACAACGGGGGGGCCACTGAAGCTTTCTTT
TRBJ2-1,15,TRBV19,TRBD1,once,CASSYGQGPYNEQFF,TGTGCCAGTAGTTACGGACAGGGACCTTACAATGAGCAGTTCTTC
TRBJ2-3,15,TRBV27,TRBD2,once,CASSPRTSGTDTQYF,TGTGCCAGCAGTCCCCGGACTAGCGGCACAGATACGCAGTATTTT
TRBJ1-4,13,TRBV5-8,-,-,CASTRDTNEKLFF,TGTGCCAGCACCCGGGACACGAATGAAAAACTGTTTTTT
TRBJ1-1,15,TRBV7-9,-,-,CASSLLRGGNTEAFF,TGTGCCAGCAGCCTTCTCAGGGGCGGGAACACTGAAGCTTTCTTT
TRBJ2-5,17,TRBV29-1,-,-,CSVPDFDRPRYQETQYF,TGCAGCGTTCCAGATTTCGACAGACCAAGATACCAAGAGACCCAGTACTTC
TRBJ2-1,13,TRBV11-2,-,-,CASSLLVHNEQFF,TGTGCCAGCAGCCTCCTCGTCCACAATGAGCAGTTCTTC
TRBJ2-2,16,TRBV6-5,TRBD2,-,CASSYAAGANTGELFF,TGTGCCAGCAGTTACGCAGCGGGAGCGAACACCGGGGAGCTGTTTTTT
TRBJ2-3,16,TRBV4-3,TRBD1,-,CASSPRTGGATDTQYF,TGCGCCAGCAGCCCTAGAACAGGGGGAGCGACAGATACGCAGTATTTT
TRBJ1-1,15,TRBV5-1,-,-,CASSVGQHMNTEAFF,TGCGCCAGCAGCGTCGGACAGCACATGAACACTGAAGCTTTCTTT
TRBJ2-1,15,TRBV6-5,-,-,CASSHPEGAENEQFF,TGTGCCAGCAGTCACCCGGAAGGGGCGGAAAATGAGCAGTTCTTC
TRBJ2-7,16,TRBV2,-,-,CASTPRGSGNSYEQYF,TGTGCCAGCACCCCCCGGGGTAGCGGAAACTCCTACGAGCAGTACTTC
TRBJ2-4,12,TRBV29-1,TRBD1,-,CSVMTGENIQYF,TGCAGCGTCATGACAGGGGAAAACATTCAGTACTTC
TRBJ2-7,15,TRBV9,-,-,CASSVEEGWQDEQYF,TGTGCCAGCAGCGTAGAGGAGGGTTGGCAAGACGAGCAGTACTTC
TRBJ1-1,16,TRBV19,-,-,CASSIDRAALNTEAFF,TGTGCCAGTAGTATAGATCGGGCAGCCCTGAACACTGAAGCTTTCTTT
TRBJ1-2,16,TRBV28,TRBD1,-,CASSPYRQGAIDGYTF,TGTGCCAGCAGTCCCTATCGACAGGGTGCTATAGATGGCTACACCTTC
TRBJ2-3,14,TRBV27,-,-,CASRMIVSTDTQYF,TGTGCCAGCAGGATGATTGTAAGCACAGATACGCAGTATTTT
TRBJ2-5,18,TRBV11-2,-,-,CASSLGQGRRGRGETQYF,TGTGCCAGCAGCTTAGGCCAGGGGCGCAGGGGCAGGGGAGAGACCCAGTACTTC